This TCR beta chain appears in the sequencing data of a study of beta chain features in type 1 diabetes. The study reverse transcribed the entire isolated RNA, so it sequenced expressed TCRB transcripts. Clones were sequenced by immunoSEQ multiplex PCR, and TCRdb holds only the in-frame ones, with some missing. Altogether about 900,000 clones are present, roughly 15% being singletons, with the ten largest covering 0.02% to 0.03%. Comment on this clone: Its antigen is undetermined.

The study's findings and limits: In all four CD4+ subsets, TCRB CDR3 length was significantly, moderately reduced in type 1 diabetes. VDJ junctions in type 1 diabetes patients carried more deletions and fewer insertions.

Using CD45RO/CCR7/CD25/CD127/CD95/CD27, CD4+ naive, central memory, regulatory and stem cell-like memory cells were sorted. The CDR3 length is 15 residues. Trimming stripped 3 bases from V and 0 bases from J, with 9 bases between. The germline V gene encodes CDR1 SGHTA and CDR2 FQGTGA. The chain recombines TRBV7-3 with TRBJ2-1, with D hard to call. The receptor's source is a woman aged 18-29 years in good health. Sequenced sample: naive CD4+ T cells from blood. CDR3 loop: CASSLGSVSYNEQFF. The DNA for the CDR3 is TGTGCCAGCAGCTTGGGCAGTGTCTCCTACAATGAGCAGTTCTTC. Full variable domain (rest looked up from reference TRBV7-3 and TRBJ2-1): GAGVSQTPSNKVTEKGKYVELRCDPISGHTALYWYRQSLGQGPEFLIYFQGTGAADDSGLPNDRFFAVRPEGSVSTLKIQRTERGDSAVYLCASSLGSVSYNEQFFGPGTRLTVL.